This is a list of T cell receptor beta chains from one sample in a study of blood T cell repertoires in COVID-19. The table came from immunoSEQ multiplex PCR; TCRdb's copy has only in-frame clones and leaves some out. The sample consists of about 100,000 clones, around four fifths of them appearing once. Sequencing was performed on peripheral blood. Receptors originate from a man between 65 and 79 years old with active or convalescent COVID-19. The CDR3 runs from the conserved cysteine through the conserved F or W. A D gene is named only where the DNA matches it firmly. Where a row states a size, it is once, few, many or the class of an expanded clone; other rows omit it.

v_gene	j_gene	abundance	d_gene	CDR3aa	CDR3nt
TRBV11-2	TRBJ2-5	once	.	CASSSDIAGETQYF	TGTGCCAGCAGCTCGGACATCGCGGGGGAGACCCAGTACTTC
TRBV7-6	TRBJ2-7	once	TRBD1	CASSWGQSYEQYF	TGTGCCAGCAGCTGGGGACAGAGCTACGAGCAGTACTTC
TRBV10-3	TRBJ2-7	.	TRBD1	CAISGSRQGSSYEQYF	TGTGCCATCAGCGGCTCTCGACAGGGGAGCTCCTACGAGCAGTACTTC
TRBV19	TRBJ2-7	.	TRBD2	CASSPSQKTSGYPSYEQYF	TGTGCCAGTAGCCCATCTCAAAAAACTAGCGGGTACCCCTCCTACGAGCAGTACTTC
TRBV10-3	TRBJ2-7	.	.	CAISGLSGTPESEQYF	TGTGCCATCAGTGGGCTATCCGGGACACCTGAGTCCGAGCAGTACTTC
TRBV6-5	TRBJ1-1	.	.	CASRPGGPLNTEAFF	TGTGCCAGCCGACCCGGGGGGCCCTTGAACACTGAAGCTTTCTTT
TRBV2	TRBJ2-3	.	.	CASSVQGSTDTQYF	TGTGCCAGCAGTGTCCAGGGGAGCACAGATACGCAGTATTTT
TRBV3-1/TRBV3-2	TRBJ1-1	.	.	CASSLQRGATEAFF	TGTGCCAGCAGCCTCCAACGTGGGGCCACTGAAGCTTTCTTT
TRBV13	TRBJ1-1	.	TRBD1	CASSPDRGLEGTEAFF	TGTGCCAGCAGCCCGGACAGGGGGTTAGAGGGCACTGAAGCTTTCTTT
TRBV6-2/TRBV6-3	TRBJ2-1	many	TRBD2	CASSSRWVGRGTYNEQFF	TGTGCCAGCAGTTCCCGGTGGGTCGGGAGGGGCACCTACAATGAGCAGTTCTTC
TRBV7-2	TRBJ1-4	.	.	CASSGRDTINEKLFF	TGTGCCAGCAGCGGCCGGGACACCATTAATGAAAAACTGTTTTTT
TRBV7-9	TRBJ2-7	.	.	CASSSPGDGEQYF	TGTGCCAGCAGCTCCCCAGGGGATGGCGAGCAGTACTTC
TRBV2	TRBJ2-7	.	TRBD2	CASSVGTSGPYEQYF	TGTGCCAGCAGTGTCGGGACTAGCGGACCCTACGAGCAGTACTTC
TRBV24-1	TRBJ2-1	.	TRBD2	CATSDPQRERDNEQFF	TGTGCCACCAGTGACCCTCAGCGGGAGAGAGACAATGAGCAGTTCTTC
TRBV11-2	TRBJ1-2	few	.	CASSPPSVFYGYTF	TGTGCCAGCAGCCCCCCCTCAGTTTTTTATGGCTACACCTTC
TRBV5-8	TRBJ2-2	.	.	CASRPVAGRAGELFF	TGTGCCAGCAGGCCGGTCGCTGGGCGAGCCGGGGAGCTGTTTTTT
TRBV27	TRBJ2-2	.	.	CASSIYRGSTGELFF	TGTGCCAGCAGTATCTACCGTGGGAGCACCGGGGAGCTGTTTTTT
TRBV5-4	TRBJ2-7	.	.	CASSLDSQGSYEQYF	TGTGCCAGCAGCTTGGACTCGCAGGGATCTTACGAGCAGTACTTC
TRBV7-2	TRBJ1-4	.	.	CASSLPGSGEKLFF	TGTGCCAGCAGCTTACCAGGGTCGGGCGAAAAACTGTTTTTT
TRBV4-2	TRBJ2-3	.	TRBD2	CASSQTGGPRDTQYF	TGTGCCAGCAGCCAAACGGGGGGGCCGAGGGATACGCAGTATTTT
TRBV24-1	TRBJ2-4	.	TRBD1	CATSDTRGQGGIQYF	TGTGCCACCAGTGATACTCGGGGACAGGGTGGGATTCAGTACTTC
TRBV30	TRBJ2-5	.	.	CAWSPGVRETQYF	TGTGCCTGGAGTCCCGGGGTGCGAGAGACCCAGTACTTC
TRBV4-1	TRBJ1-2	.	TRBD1	CASSQNPGGFGYGYTF	TGCGCCAGCAGCCAGAACCCAGGGGGCTTCGGCTATGGCTACACCTTC
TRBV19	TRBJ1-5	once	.	CASSIDGESNQPQHF	TGTGCCAGTAGTATAGACGGGGAGAGCAATCAGCCCCAGCATTTT
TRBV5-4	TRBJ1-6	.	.	CASSLFRTENSPLHF	TGTGCCAGCAGCTTGTTTCGGACAGAAAATTCACCCCTCCACTTT
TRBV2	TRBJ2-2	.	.	CASLWQQATGELFF	TGTGCCAGCCTATGGCAGCAGGCCACCGGGGAGCTGTTTTTT
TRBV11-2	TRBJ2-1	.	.	CASSLLNEQFF	TGTGCCAGCAGCTTACTAAATGAGCAGTTCTTC
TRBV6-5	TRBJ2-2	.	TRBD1	CASRWSGGNTGELFF	TGTGCCAGCAGGTGGTCAGGGGGGAACACCGGGGAGCTGTTTTTT
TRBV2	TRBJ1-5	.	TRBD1	CASRGGQGRYQPQHF	TGTGCCAGCAGGGGGGGACAGGGACGGTATCAGCCCCAGCATTTT
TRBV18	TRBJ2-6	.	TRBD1	CASSQWDRAGANVLTF	TGTGCCAGCTCTCAATGGGACAGGGCTGGGGCCAACGTCCTGACTTTC
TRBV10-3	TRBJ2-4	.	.	CAISESGALAKNIQYF	TGTGCCATCAGTGAGTCGGGAGCGTTAGCCAAAAACATTCAGTACTTC
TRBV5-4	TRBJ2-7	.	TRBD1	CASSLADRGPPYEQYF	TGTGCCAGCAGCTTGGCTGACAGGGGTCCCCCCTACGAGCAGTACTTC
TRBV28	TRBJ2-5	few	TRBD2	CASSFISGGPQTQYF	TGTGCCAGCAGTTTTATTAGCGGGGGGCCGCAGACCCAGTACTTC
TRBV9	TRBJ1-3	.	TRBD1	CASSVFDRASGNTIYF	TGTGCCAGCAGCGTATTCGACAGGGCCTCTGGAAACACCATATATTTT
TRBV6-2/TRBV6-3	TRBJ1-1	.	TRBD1	CASSYSGTGGGNTEAFF	TGTGCCAGCAGTTACTCCGGGACAGGGGGAGGGAACACTGAAGCTTTCTTT
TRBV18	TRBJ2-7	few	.	CASSPKTGTYEQYF	TGTGCCAGCTCACCGAAGACAGGAACCTACGAGCAGTACTTC
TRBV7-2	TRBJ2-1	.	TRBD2	CASSRELAGGPNNEQFF	TGTGCCAGCAGTCGCGAACTAGCGGGGGGACCAAACAATGAGCAGTTCTTC
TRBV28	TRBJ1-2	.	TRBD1	CASSFGTGYGYTF	TGTGCCAGCAGTTTTGGGACAGGTTATGGCTACACCTTC
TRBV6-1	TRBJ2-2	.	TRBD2	CASSGLAGGGTGELFF	TGTGCCAGCAGTGGACTAGCGGGAGGTGGCACCGGGGAGCTGTTTTTT
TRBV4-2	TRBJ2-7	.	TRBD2	CASSQEPPGTSLVYEQYF	TGTGCCAGCAGCCAAGAACCGCCCGGGACTAGCCTTGTTTACGAGCAGTACTTC
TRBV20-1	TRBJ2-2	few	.	CSASPGSNTGELFF	TGCAGTGCTAGTCCCGGGTCCAACACCGGGGAGCTGTTTTTT
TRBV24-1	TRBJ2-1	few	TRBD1	CATGERDSEQFF	TGTGCCACCGGAGAGAGGGACAGCGAGCAGTTCTTC
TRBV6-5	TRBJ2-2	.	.	CASSYGRIRTGELFF	TGTGCCAGCAGTTACGGGAGGATCCGAACCGGGGAGCTGTTTTTT
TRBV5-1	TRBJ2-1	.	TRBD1	CASSPGQGIGGHEQFF	TGCGCCAGCAGCCCTGGACAGGGAATCGGAGGACATGAGCAGTTCTTC
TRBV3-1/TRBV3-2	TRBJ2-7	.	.	CASSQLYEQYF	TGTGCCAGCAGCCAGTTGTATGAGCAGTACTTC
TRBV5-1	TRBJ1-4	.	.	CASSSPGVNEKLFF	TGCGCCAGCAGCTCCCCCGGGGTCAATGAAAAACTGTTTTTT
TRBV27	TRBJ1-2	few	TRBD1	CASSLTQGQGGGYTF	TGTGCCAGCAGTCTAACCCAGGGACAGGGCGGAGGCTACACCTTC
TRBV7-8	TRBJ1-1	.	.	CASSLDGRSTEAFF	TGTGCCAGCAGCTTAGATGGCAGATCCACTGAAGCTTTCTTT
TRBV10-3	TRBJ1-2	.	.	CAISVGLGDYGYTF	TGTGCCATCAGTGTGGGGCTTGGGGACTATGGCTACACCTTC
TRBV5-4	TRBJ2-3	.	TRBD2	CASSAGTSGGAHTQYF	TGTGCCAGCAGCGCAGGGACTAGCGGGGGGGCCCATACGCAGTATTTT
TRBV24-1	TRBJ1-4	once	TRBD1	CATSDAGQVEKLFF	TGTGCCACCAGTGATGCCGGACAGGTTGAAAAACTGTTTTTT
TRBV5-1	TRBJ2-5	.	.	CASSPTALGETQYF	TGCGCCAGCAGCCCGACAGCCTTAGGAGAGACCCAGTACTTC
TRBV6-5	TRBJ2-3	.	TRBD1	CASRDRGLDTQYF	TGTGCCAGCAGGGACAGGGGGTTAGATACGCAGTATTTT
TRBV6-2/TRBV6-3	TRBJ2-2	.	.	CASSYSAERMNTGELFF	TGTGCCAGCAGTTACTCCGCGGAGCGGATGAACACCGGGGAGCTGTTTTTT
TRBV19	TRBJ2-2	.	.	CASSMPGGPPRDTGELFF	TGTGCCAGTAGTATGCCCGGGGGGCCGCCTCGGGACACCGGGGAGCTGTTTTTT